Each of the 11 T cell receptor beta chains below was sequenced from the same sample in a study of blood T cell repertoires in COVID-19. TCRdb keeps only in-frame clones here, not all; method: immunoSEQ multiplex PCR. The sample carries 300,000 to 350,000 clones, around 90% recorded once. Sample: peripheral blood. The origin of the receptors is a woman aged 40 to 49 with COVID-19, enrolled during active disease.

In DNA, the CDR3 is TGTGCCAGCAGCCCTATGGGCCGAGAGAACACTGAAGCTTTCTTT. Its protein product is CASSPMGRENTEAFF. The V and J genes are TRBV14 and TRBJ1-1; no clear D gene. Germline loops: CDR1 SGHDN, CDR2 FVKESK. Between the trimmed V and J ends, which lost 4 bases and 1 base, there was a span of 13 bases. This CDR3 has 15 amino acids. Full variable domain (outside the CDR3, taken from reference TRBV14 and TRBJ1-1): EAGVTQFPSHSVIEKGQTVTLRCDPISGHDNLYWYRRVMGKEIKFLLHFVKESKQDESGMPNNRFLAERTGGTYSTLKVQPAELEDSGVYFCASSPMGRENTEAFFGQGTRLTVV.

V is TRBV27 and J is TRBJ1-5; 10 bases map to TRBD1. Germline loops: CDR1 MNHEY, CDR2 SMNVEV (reference sequence). The CDR3 loop spans 16 amino acids. Trimming at V came to 5 bases and at J to 2 bases, leaving 6 bases not matched to a gene. The chain's CDR3 is CASSKTGTGGNQPQHF. The CDR3 bases are TGTGCCAGCAGTAAAACCGGGACAGGGGGCAATCAGCCCCAGCATTTT.

V gene TRBV28 combines with J gene TRBJ1-5; TRBD1 might be the D (5 bases). Germline V gene data show CDR1 as MDHEN and CDR2 as SYDVKM. This CDR3 spans 14 amino acids. Between the trimmed V and J ends, which lost 6 bases and 9 bases, there was a span of 18 bases. CDR3 protein: CASRRAGLLLPQHF. CDR3 DNA: TGTGCCAGCAGACGGGCGGGACTCCTCCTGCCCCAGCATTTT.

The V call is TRBV28, the J call TRBJ1-1; 9 bases agree with TRBD1. The germline V gene encodes CDR1 MDHEN and CDR2 SYDVKM. The CDR3 spans 13 residues. The J segment lost 9 bases and the V segment lost 2 bases, leaving 4 bases of the junction unmatched. The chain's CDR3 is CASSLLGQGKAFF. CDR3 sequence (DNA): TGTGCCAGCAGTTTACTGGGACAGGGAAAAGCTTTCTTT.

This rearrangement joins TRBV28 to TRBJ2-1, with TRBD1 matching 7 bases. Germline V gene sequence: CDR1 MDHEN, CDR2 SYDVKM. V shed 10 bases and J 4 bases; nucleotides not matched to a gene: 4. The CDR3 contains 12 residues. CDR3 loop: CATRTGYNEQFF. The CDR3 DNA reads as TGTGCCACCCGGACAGGTTACAATGAGCAGTTCTTC.

This clone has a handful of counts. The chain carries TRBV7-2 and TRBJ2-7; 10 bases are shared with TRBD2. CDR1 and CDR2 from the germline V gene are SGHTA and FQGNSA. V was pared by 5 bases and J by 2 bases, with 6 bases of the junction left unmatched. The CDR3 extends over 15 amino acids. CDR3 amino acids: CASSLIAGGTYEQYF. The CDR3 region has the DNA TGTGCCAGCAGCCTAATAGCGGGGGGAACCTACGAGCAGTACTTC.

The genes are TRBV29-1 and TRBJ2-7, with TRBD2 as a possible D gene (6 bases). Trimming stripped 1 base from V and 0 bases from J, with 13 bases between. Germline CDR1 SQVTM, CDR2 ANQGSEA. The CDR3 is 15 residues long. In DNA form, the CDR3 reads TGCAGCGTTGAAGCGGGAGACGGCATCTCCTACGAGCAGTACTTC. This codes for CSVEAGDGISYEQYF.

V usage is TRBV4-3 and J usage is TRBJ1-1; perhaps TRBD1 as D (5 bases). The CDR3 runs 14 residues. V lost 4 bases, J lost 1 base, and 10 bases lay in between. Germline CDR1 reads LGHNA; CDR2 reads YSLEER. The DNA of the CDR3 is TGCGCCAGCAGCCTCGACGGGGGGAACACTGAAGCTTTCTTT. This gives the protein CASSLDGGNTEAFF.

V and J are TRBV28 and TRBJ1-2, with 8 bases aligning to TRBD1. The CDR3 is made up of 13 amino acids. CDR1 and CDR2 from the germline V gene are MDHEN and SYDVKM. V was pared by 2 bases and J by 8 bases, with 4 bases of the junction left unmatched. The CDR3 nucleotides read TGTGCCAGCAGTTTACAACAGGGGGTAGGCTACACCTTC. Its translation is CASSLQQGVGYTF.

The chain carries TRBV28 and TRBJ1-6; 8 bases are a match to TRBD1. Looked up from germline, CDR1 is MDHEN and CDR2 is SYDVKM. With V trimmed by 10 bases and J by 9 bases, 8 bases remained unmatched. The CDR3 totals 13 residues. CDR3: CATYRGEGSPLHF. CDR3 bases: TGTGCCACCTACAGGGGGGAGGGTTCACCCCTCCACTTT.

The V gene is TRBV5-1, the J gene TRBJ2-1, with 10 nucleotides matching TRBD1. Trimming at V came to 3 bases and at J to 4 bases, leaving 7 bases not matched to a gene. Germline CDR1 is SGHRS and CDR2 is YFSETQ. This CDR3 is 16 amino acids long. The CDR3 spells CASSWNPGQGYNEQFF. CDR3 nucleotides: TGCGCCAGCAGCTGGAATCCGGGACAGGGGTACAATGAGCAGTTCTTC.